The 21 T cell receptor beta chains below all came from one sample that was sequenced in a study of blood T cell repertoires in COVID-19. Using immunoSEQ multiplex PCR, the repertoire was profiled, and TCRdb retains in-frame clones only, with some absent. This sample has fewer than 500,000 clones, with 70% to 90% found just once. Sequencing was carried out using PBMCs or T cells enriched from blood (not recorded which). These receptors were collected from a young woman with acute COVID-19.

The chain carries TRBV5-5 and TRBJ2-1, with 12 bases lining up with TRBD2. From germline, CDR1 is SGHKS and CDR2 YYEKEE (reference sequence). V was clipped by 3 bases and J by 4 bases; unmatched bases: 2. CDR3 length: 15 residues. Here the CDR3 DNA reads TGTGCCAGCAGCTGGACTAGCGGGGTTTACAATGAGCAGTTCTTC. Translation gives CASSWTSGVYNEQFF.

The chain is built from TRBV13 and TRBJ2-1, with D possibly TRBD2 on 6 matching bases. CDR1 PRHDT and CDR2 FYEKMQ come from the germline V gene (reference sequence). Trimming cost V 5 bases and J 7 bases, with 18 bases left between them. The CDR3 has 15 residues. CDR3: CASSPAGYLLNEQFF. CDR3 coding DNA: TGTGCCAGCAGCCCCGCGGGATACCTTTTAAATGAGCAGTTCTTC.

The V call is TRBV5-1, the J call TRBJ2-7, with D perhaps matching TRBD1 (6 bases). CDR1 and CDR2 from the germline V gene are SGHRS and YFSETQ. The CDR3 runs to 13 residues. The ends were cut back, 5 bases at V and 5 bases at J, with 14 bases in the middle. CDR3 nucleotides: TGCGCCAGCAGACGAGCTCAGGGGAACGAGCAGTACTTC. Translation: CASRRAQGNEQYF.

This clone was counted between two and nine times. The same CDR3 can be traced to other DNA sequences in this sample. The chain joins TRBV27 to TRBJ2-1; 11 bases are shared with TRBD2. This CDR3 contains 16 residues. CDR1 and CDR2 (germline): MNHEY, SMNVEV (reference sequence). Losses at the gene ends were 0 bases for V and 2 bases for J; bases not matched to a gene: 0. The CDR3 loop is CASSLSLAGAYNEQFF. The CDR3 nucleotides read TGTGCCAGCAGTTTATCACTAGCGGGGGCCTACAATGAGCAGTTCTTC.

The chain employs TRBV6-1 and TRBJ1-6; the D gene is possibly TRBD1 (5 bases). Germline V gene lookup returns CDR1 MNHNS and CDR2 SASEGT. V lost 3 bases to trimming and J lost 2 bases, with 8 bases between them. The CDR3 runs to 15 residues. CDR3 in DNA: TGTGCCAGCAGTGAGGAAGGGGCCTATAATTCACCCCTCCACTTT. It codes for CASSEEGAYNSPLHF.

The chain links TRBV7-9 to TRBJ2-7; 7 bases are shared with TRBD1. The CDR3 sequence is 16 residues long. V lost 3 bases and J lost 2; bases outside the gene matches: 10. CDR1 SEHNR and CDR2 FQNEAQ come from the germline V gene (reference sequence). CDR3 DNA: TGTGCCAGCAGCTTGCAAACCTGGGACAGAACCTACGAGCAGTACTTC. Amino acids: CASSLQTWDRTYEQYF.

This sequence joins TRBV11-3 and TRBJ1-1; D is possibly TRBD1 (6 bases). Trimming removed 5 bases from V and 5 bases from J, with 12 bases in between. The V gene's germline CDR1 is SGHNT and CDR2 YENEEA. This CDR3 has 13 residues. Written as DNA, the CDR3 is TGTGCCAGCAGCCAAACAGGGACGACTGAAGCTTTCTTT. It specifies CASSQTGTTEAFF.

This chain links TRBV7-8 with TRBJ1-1; possible D gene TRBD1, 5 bases. Between the trimmed V and J ends, which lost 5 bases and 3 bases, there was a span of 22 bases. The V gene's germline CDR1 is SGHVS and CDR2 FQNEAQ. The CDR3 loop spans 17 amino acids. The CDR3 DNA is TGTGCCAGCAGCCCCCAGGGTTGGCGGGGTTTAGACACTGAAGCTTTCTTT. Its translation: CASSPQGWRGLDTEAFF.

The chain uses TRBV10-1 and TRBJ2-1, with 7 bases identical to TRBD1. Germline assignment: CDR1 WNHNN and CDR2 SYGVQD (reference sequence). V dropped 5 bases and J dropped 9; count of bases not matched to a gene: 10. This CDR3 spans 14 amino acids. The CDR3 sequence: CASSNRGPVIEQFF. CDR3 in DNA: TGCGCCAGCAGTAACAGGGGACCTGTGATTGAGCAGTTCTTC.

The chain has TRBV19 and TRBJ1-1, with D perhaps TRBD1 (5 bases). Trimming pared 0 bases from V and 1 base from J, leaving 12 bases between. There are 16 residues in the CDR3. The germline CDR1 and CDR2 sequences are LNHDA and SQIVND (reference sequence). The CDR3 is CASSIEYRGGNTEAFF. The CDR3 bases are TGTGCCAGTAGTATAGAGTATAGGGGAGGGAACACTGAAGCTTTCTTT.

This chain links TRBV2 with TRBJ2-7; 8 bases agree with TRBD1. The CDR3 has 16 amino acids. CDR1 and CDR2 from the germline V gene are SNHLY and FYNNEI. V was clipped by 0 bases and J by 3 bases; unmatched bases: 7. The CDR3 DNA reads as TGTGCCAGCAGTGAAGCGCAGGGGGCGTTTATCTACGAGCAGTACTTC. Protein product: CASSEAQGAFIYEQYF.

This clone has a handful of counts. CDR3 residues: CASSFDGNQPQHF. The CDR3 DNA reads as TGTGCCAGCAGTTTCGACGGGAATCAGCCCCAGCATTTT. This rearrangement joins TRBV12-3 or TRBV12-4 to TRBJ1-5; no definite D call. V was cut by 3 bases and J by 4 bases, with 7 bases left in between. This CDR3 contains 13 residues.

This chain joins TRBV6-5 and TRBJ1-1, with D perhaps matching TRBD1 (6 bases). V dropped 7 bases and J dropped 1 base, with 13 bases sitting between them. CDR1 and CDR2 from the germline V gene are MNHEY and SVGAGI. This CDR3 contains 14 residues. The DNA of the CDR3 is TGTGCCAGCACCCACTCGACAGGGAACACTGAAGCTTTCTTT. It codes for CASTHSTGNTEAFF.

V gene TRBV5-8 combines with J gene TRBJ1-5, with D uncertain. The CDR3 runs to 15 residues. The germline V and J ends were trimmed by 0 bases and 5 bases, with 12 bases remaining between them. Germline loops: CDR1 SGHTS, CDR2 YDEGEE. This CDR3 reads CASSLGTEGYQPQHF. The CDR3 DNA is TGTGCCAGCAGCTTGGGTACAGAGGGTTATCAGCCCCAGCATTTT.

The table lists this clone with a count of one. The chain carries TRBV5-6 and TRBJ1-2; D is ambiguous. CDR3 length equals 13 residues. Trimming stripped 1 base from V and 5 bases from J, with 9 bases between. Germline CDR1 SGHDT, CDR2 YYEEEE. This chain's CDR3 is CASSLIGVYGYTF. The CDR3 DNA reads as TGTGCCAGCAGCTTGATCGGGGTTTATGGCTACACCTTC.

This clone was observed a single time. The CDR3 DNA is TGCGCCAGCAGCTTGGAGTTGGCTAGCGGCTACAATGAGCAGTTCTTC. Amino acids: CASSLELASGYNEQFF. This chain uses TRBV5-1 with TRBJ2-1; 7 nucleotides align to TRBD2. V dropped 0 bases and J dropped 3; count of bases not matched to a gene: 6. The germline V gene has CDR1 SGHRS and CDR2 YFSETQ. The CDR3 sequence is 16 residues long.

The rearrangement links TRBV11-1 to TRBJ2-2, with 7 bases matching TRBD2. The germline gives CDR1 SGHAT, CDR2 FQDESV (reference sequence). This CDR3 is built from 14 residues. Trimming removed 1 base from V and 4 bases from J; junction bases left unmatched: 0. The CDR3 loop reads CASSLGGGTGELFF. In nucleotides, the CDR3 is TGTGCCAGCAGCTTAGGGGGGGGCACCGGGGAGCTGTTTTTT.

The chain employs TRBV11-1 and TRBJ1-3; D not resolved. The CDR3 spans 14 residues. Trimming shortened V by 4 bases and J by 4 bases, and 11 bases separated the two germline ends. Germline V gene lookup returns CDR1 SGHAT and CDR2 FQDESV (reference sequence). As DNA, the CDR3 is TGTGCCAGCAGCTCGAGAGGAGGAGGAAACACCATATATTTT. It translates to CASSSRGGGNTIYF.

V usage is TRBV3-1 (or the pseudogene TRBV3-2) and J usage is TRBJ1-3; D remains ambiguous. Germline lookup yields CDR1 LGHDT and CDR2 YNNKEL (reference sequence). V lost 5 bases to trimming and J lost 1 base, with 12 bases between them. There are 15 residues in the CDR3. CDR3 residues: CASSSLAASGNTIYF. The CDR3 region has the DNA TGTGCCAGCAGCTCGCTTGCGGCTTCTGGAAACACCATATATTTT.

This chain uses TRBV2 with TRBJ2-4; no firm D call. The V end was cut by 10 bases, the J end by 1 base, with 5 bases between. This CDR3 is built from 11 residues. The germline CDR1 and CDR2 sequences are SNHLY and FYNNEI. CDR3 protein: CATSAKNIQYF. The CDR3 DNA reads as TGTGCCACTTCCGCCAAAAACATTCAGTACTTC.

With regard to this clone: The sample has other DNA sequences that encode this CDR3 too. The V and J genes are TRBV10-3 and TRBJ1-4, with a possible D match to TRBD1 (6 bases). From germline, CDR1 is ENHRY and CDR2 SYGVKD. The V end was cut by 4 bases, the J end by 3 bases, with 6 bases between. The CDR3 totals 13 residues. In DNA, the CDR3 is TGTGCCATCAGTGGGACAGCTAATGAAAAACTGTTTTTT. Residues: CAISGTANEKLFF.